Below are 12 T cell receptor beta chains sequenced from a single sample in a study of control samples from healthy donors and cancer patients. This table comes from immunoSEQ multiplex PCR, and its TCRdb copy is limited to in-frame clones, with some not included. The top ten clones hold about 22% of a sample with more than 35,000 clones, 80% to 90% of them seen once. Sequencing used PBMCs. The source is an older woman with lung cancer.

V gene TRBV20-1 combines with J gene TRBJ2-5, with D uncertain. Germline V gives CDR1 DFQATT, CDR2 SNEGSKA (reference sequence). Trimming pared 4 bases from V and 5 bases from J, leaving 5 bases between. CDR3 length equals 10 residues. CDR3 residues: CSAIQETQYF. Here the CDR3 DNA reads TGCAGTGCTATTCAGGAGACCCAGTACTTC.

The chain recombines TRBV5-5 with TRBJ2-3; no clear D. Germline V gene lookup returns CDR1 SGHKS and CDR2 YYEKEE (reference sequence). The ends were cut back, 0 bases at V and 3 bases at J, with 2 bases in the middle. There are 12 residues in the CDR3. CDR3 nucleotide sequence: TGTGCCAGCAGCTTGGATACAGATACGCAGTATTTT. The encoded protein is CASSLDTDTQYF.

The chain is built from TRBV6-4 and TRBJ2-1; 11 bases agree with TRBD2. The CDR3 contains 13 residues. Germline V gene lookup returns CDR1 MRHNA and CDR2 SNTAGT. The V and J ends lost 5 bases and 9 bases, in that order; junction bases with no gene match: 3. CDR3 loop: CASSPGTSGEQFF. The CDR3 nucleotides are TGTGCCAGCAGTCCCGGGACTAGCGGTGAGCAGTTCTTC.

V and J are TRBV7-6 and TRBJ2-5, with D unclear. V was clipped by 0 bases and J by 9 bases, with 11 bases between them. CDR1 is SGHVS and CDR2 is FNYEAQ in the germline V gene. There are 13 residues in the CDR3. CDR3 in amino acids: CASSLAWGSAQYF. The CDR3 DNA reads TGTGCCAGCAGCTTAGCTTGGGGTAGTGCCCAGTACTTC.

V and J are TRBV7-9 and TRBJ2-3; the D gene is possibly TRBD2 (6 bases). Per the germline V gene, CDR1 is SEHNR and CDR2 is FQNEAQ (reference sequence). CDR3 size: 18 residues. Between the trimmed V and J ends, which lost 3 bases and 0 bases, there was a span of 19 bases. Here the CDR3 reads CASSLSLGGRTSTDTQYF. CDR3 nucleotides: TGTGCCAGCAGCTTGTCCTTAGGTGGGAGGACGAGCACAGATACGCAGTATTTT.

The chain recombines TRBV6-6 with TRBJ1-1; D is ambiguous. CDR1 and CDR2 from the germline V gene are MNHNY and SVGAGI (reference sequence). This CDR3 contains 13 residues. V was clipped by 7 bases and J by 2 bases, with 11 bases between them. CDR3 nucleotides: TGTGCCAGCACCGCGGGTCTTAACACTGAAGCTTTCTTT. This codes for CASTAGLNTEAFF.

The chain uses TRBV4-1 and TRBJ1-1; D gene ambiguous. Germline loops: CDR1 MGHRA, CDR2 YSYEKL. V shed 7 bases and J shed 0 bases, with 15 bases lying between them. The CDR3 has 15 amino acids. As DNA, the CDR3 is TGCGCCAGCAAACTGATGGGCGGTGTGAACACTGAAGCTTTCTTT. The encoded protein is CASKLMGGVNTEAFF.

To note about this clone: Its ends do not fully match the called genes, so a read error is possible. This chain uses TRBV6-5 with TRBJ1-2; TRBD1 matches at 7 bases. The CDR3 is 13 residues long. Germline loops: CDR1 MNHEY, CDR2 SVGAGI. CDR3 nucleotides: TGTGCCAGCAGTTCGCAGGGGGAAGCCTTCCTTCGGTTC. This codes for CASSSQGEAFLRF.

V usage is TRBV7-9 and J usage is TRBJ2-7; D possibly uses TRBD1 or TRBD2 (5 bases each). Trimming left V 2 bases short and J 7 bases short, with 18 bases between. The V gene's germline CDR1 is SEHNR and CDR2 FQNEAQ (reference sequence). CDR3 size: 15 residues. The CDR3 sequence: CASSLLGPRGWEQYF. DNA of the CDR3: TGTGCCAGCAGCTTATTGGGGCCCCGGGGATGGGAGCAGTACTTC.

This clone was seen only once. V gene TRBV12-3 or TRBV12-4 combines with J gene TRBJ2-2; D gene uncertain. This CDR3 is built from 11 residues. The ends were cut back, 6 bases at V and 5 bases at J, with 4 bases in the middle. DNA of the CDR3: TGTGCCAGCAGGGGAACCGGGGAGCTGTTTTTT. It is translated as CASRGTGELFF.

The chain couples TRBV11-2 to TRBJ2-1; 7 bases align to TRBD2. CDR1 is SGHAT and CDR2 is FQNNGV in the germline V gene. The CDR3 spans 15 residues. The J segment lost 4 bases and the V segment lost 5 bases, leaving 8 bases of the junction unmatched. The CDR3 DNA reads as TGTGCCAGCAGCCCTACGAGCGGGGCTTACAATGAGCAGTTCTTC. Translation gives CASSPTSGAYNEQFF.

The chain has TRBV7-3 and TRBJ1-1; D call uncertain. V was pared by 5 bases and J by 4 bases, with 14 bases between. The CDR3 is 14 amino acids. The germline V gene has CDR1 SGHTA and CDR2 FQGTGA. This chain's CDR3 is CASSPSLTSTEAFF. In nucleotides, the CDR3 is TGTGCCAGCAGCCCGTCTTTGACTAGCACTGAAGCTTTCTTT. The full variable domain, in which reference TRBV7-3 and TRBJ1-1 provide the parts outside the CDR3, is GAGVSQTPSNKVTEKGKYVELRCDPISGHTALYWYRQSLGQGPEFLIYFQGTGAADDSGLPNDRFFAVRPEGSVSTLKIQRTERGDSAVYLCASSPSLTSTEAFFGQGTRLTVV.